Listed below are T cell receptor beta chains from one sample, sequenced in a study of T cells in Graves' hyperthyroidism and ophthalmopathy. TCRdb passed the multiplex PCR reads through MiXCR, listing each CDR3 protein once. Among more than 550,000 distinct CDR3 sequences listed, roughly 17% were seen once. Sequencing input: blood. These receptors came from a man in his fifties or sixties with Graves' hyperthyroidism. CDR3s include the opening cysteine and the closing phenylalanine or tryptophan. D genes are given only for firm matches. Size values are once, few and many counts, or a class for expanded clones, and some rows have none.

many	TRBV7-2	TRBJ2-7	NA	TGTGCCAGCAGCTTGGGGGACACCTTCGAGGGAGGGATACACGAGCAGTACTTC	CASSLGDTFEGGIHEQYF
many	TRBV28	TRBJ2-3	NA	TGTGCCAGCAGTTTCTTTGGAGGGAGCACAGATACGCAGTATTTT	CASSFFGGSTDTQYF
NA	TRBV29-1	TRBJ2-1	TRBD1	TGCAGCGCCGCCGGGACAGAAAGAACCAGCTCCTACAATGAGCAGTTCTTC	CSAAGTERTSSYNEQFF
many	TRBV12-3/TRBV12-4	TRBJ1-5	NA	TGTGCCAGCAGTTTAGGAGGAGGGCGCCTCAGCAATCAGCCCCAGCATTTT	CASSLGGGRLSNQPQHF
NA	TRBV30	TRBJ1-1	NA	TGTGCCTGGAGCGGCCAGGTCATGAACACTGAAGCTTTCTTT	CAWSGQVMNTEAFF
many	TRBV28	TRBJ1-4	NA	TGTGCCAGCATCGGACGGAATGAAAAACTGTTTTTT	CASIGRNEKLFF
many	TRBV27	TRBJ2-1	TRBD2	TGTGCCAGCAGTTTATCAGCGGGAAAGCAGTTCTTC	CASSLSAGKQFF
many	TRBV9	TRBJ2-7	NA	TGTGCCAGCAGCGTAGACAGTAGCGTAGCCTACGAGCAGTACTTC	CASSVDSSVAYEQYF
many	TRBV9	TRBJ2-7	TRBD2	TGTGCCAGCAGCCCCGAGGGGCTAGCGGCCCAGGGCGAGCAGTACTTC	CASSPEGLAAQGEQYF
many	TRBV18	TRBJ2-7	TRBD1	TGTGCCAGCTCACTCCTCCCCGGGACAGCACACTACGAGCAGTACTTC	CASSLLPGTAHYEQYF
many	TRBV11-2	TRBJ2-7	TRBD2	TGTGCCAGCAGCTTAATGACTAGCGGGTCGAGCTCCTACGAGCAGTACTTC	CASSLMTSGSSSYEQYF
NA	TRBV7-3	TRBJ2-5	TRBD1	TGTGCCAGCAGTCGAGGCGGGACAGGGGTTCAAGAGACCCAGTACTTC	CASSRGGTGVQETQYF
NA	TRBV5-1	TRBJ2-5	TRBD2	TGCGCCAGCAGCTACTCACTAGCGGGAGAAGAGACCCAGTACTTC	CASSYSLAGEETQYF
many	TRBV7-2	TRBJ1-5	NA	TGTGCCAGCAGCTTTTTTGAGGGGACTAGCAATCAGCCCCAGCATTTT	CASSFFEGTSNQPQHF
many	TRBV3-1	TRBJ2-4	NA	TGTGCCAGCAGCCAAGTACCAGGGAAAAACATTCAGTACTTC	CASSQVPGKNIQYF
NA	TRBV7-9	TRBJ1-3	NA	TGTGCCAGCAGCTTAGGGCCGAGCTCTGGAAACACCATATATTTT	CASSLGPSSGNTIYF
NA	TRBV15	TRBJ1-4	TRBD1	TGTGCCACCAGCATCGACAGGGCCCAAGAAAAACTGTTTTTT	CATSIDRAQEKLFF
NA	TRBV12-3/TRBV12-4	TRBJ1-5	TRBD1	TGTGCCAGCAGCCCGACCCCCGGGACAGGGGCACTTTATAGCAATCAGCCCCAGCATTTT	CASSPTPGTGALYSNQPQHF
few	TRBV5-5	TRBJ2-7	NA	TGTGCCAGCAGCTTTTTGGTTCAGGGCAGTAACGAGCAGTACTTC	CASSFLVQGSNEQYF
NA	TRBV12-3/TRBV12-4	TRBJ2-3	NA	TGTGCCAGCAGTTTAGCGCCTCCTGGGCCGGGACGGGGAGATACGCAGTATTTT	CASSLAPPGPGRGDTQYF
few	TRBV15	TRBJ1-6	TRBD1	TGTGCCACCAGCAGAGAAGCCAGGGGGCTGGATTCACCCCTCCACTTT	CATSREARGLDSPLHF
few	TRBV20-1	TRBJ1-1	TRBD1	TGCAGTGCTAGAGGACCCACAGGGGTTACTGAAGCTTTCTTT	CSARGPTGVTEAFF
many	TRBV12-3/TRBV12-4	TRBJ2-3	NA	TGTGCCAGCAGTTCCCCAGGGGAAGGGGTTATCACAGATACGCAGTATTTT	CASSSPGEGVITDTQYF
NA	TRBV6-5	TRBJ2-4	NA	TGTGCCAGCAGTTACTCGCGTGGACTCACAAAAAACATTCAGTACTTC	CASSYSRGLTKNIQYF